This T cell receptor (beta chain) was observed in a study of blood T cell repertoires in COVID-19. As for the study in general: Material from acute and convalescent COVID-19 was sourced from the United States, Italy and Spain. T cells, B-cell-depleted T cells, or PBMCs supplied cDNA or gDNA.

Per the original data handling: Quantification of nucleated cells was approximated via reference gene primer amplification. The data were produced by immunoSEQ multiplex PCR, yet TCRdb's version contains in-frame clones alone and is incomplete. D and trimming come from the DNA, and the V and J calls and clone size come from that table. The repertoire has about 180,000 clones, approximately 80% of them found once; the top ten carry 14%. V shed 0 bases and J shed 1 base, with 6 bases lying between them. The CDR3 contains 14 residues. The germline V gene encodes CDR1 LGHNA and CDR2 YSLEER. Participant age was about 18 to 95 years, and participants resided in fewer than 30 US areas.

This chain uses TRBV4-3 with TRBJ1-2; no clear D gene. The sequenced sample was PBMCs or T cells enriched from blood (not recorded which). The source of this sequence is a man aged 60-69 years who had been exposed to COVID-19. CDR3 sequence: CASSQDVRNYGYTF. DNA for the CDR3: TGCGCCAGCAGCCAAGATGTCCGTAACTATGGCTACACCTTC.